The T cell receptor beta chain under discussion was sequenced for a study of blood T cell repertoires in COVID-19. Study-wide context: Sample material is recorded as cDNA or gDNA derived from T cells, B-cell-depleted T cells, or PBMCs.

Libraries were prepared by immunoSEQ multiplex PCR; TCRdb keeps only in-frame clonotypes and omits some of them. Found here are under 300,000 clones, 83% of them singletons; the top ten hold roughly 9.4%. V was shortened by 1 base and J by 8 bases, with 17 bases between the two germline ends. The CDR3 has 16 amino acids. CDR1 is LGHDT, CDR2 YNNKEL, per germline (reference sequence). Sequencing was carried out using peripheral blood. The J gene is TRBJ2-2, the V gene TRBV3-1 (or the pseudogene TRBV3-2); D is perhaps TRBD2 (6 bases). The receptor was isolated from a woman aged 45-65 years who had recovered from COVID-19. CDR3 coding DNA: TGTGCCAGCAGCCAAGCCGAACTAGCCGGAGGTGGGGAGCTGTTTTTT. Protein: CASSQAELAGGGELFF.